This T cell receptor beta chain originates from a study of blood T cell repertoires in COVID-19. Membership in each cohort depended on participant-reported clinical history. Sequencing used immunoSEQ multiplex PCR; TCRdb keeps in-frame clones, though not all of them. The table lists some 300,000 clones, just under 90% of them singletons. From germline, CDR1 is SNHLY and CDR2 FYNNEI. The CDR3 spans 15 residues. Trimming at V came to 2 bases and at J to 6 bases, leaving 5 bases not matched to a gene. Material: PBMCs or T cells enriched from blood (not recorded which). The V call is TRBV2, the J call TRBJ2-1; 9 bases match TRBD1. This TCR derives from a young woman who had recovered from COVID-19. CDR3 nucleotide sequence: TGTGCCAGCAGTGAACAGGGACAGGGATTCAATGAGCAGTTCTTC. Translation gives CASSEQGQGFNEQFF.